This TCR beta chain was recorded in a study of cytomegalovirus exposure and HLA in healthy donors (dated by TCRdb to about 2017). Regarding the study in general: According to an earlier analysis of 587 of the donors, 150 million to 200 million T cells yielded 117 million unique TCR beta sequences and about 300 Gb of sequence data. Donor age, sex, ethnicity and CMV serostatus were compiled together with the repertoire data. Every repertoire in the discovery cohort had been generated on one and the same sequencing platform. The aim of the study was to test whether cataloging public T cell receptors could identify signatures of past pathogen exposure. The study combined high-throughput TCR immunosequencing, statistical association of individual TCRs with disease status, and machine learning to predict cytomegalovirus infection status. The genetic ancestry cluster associated with self-reported Caucasian donors included about 84% of the approximately 400 genotyped donors. Because of strong linkage in the cohort, a few DR-DQ haplotypes were treated as single units for association and clustering. Rather than drawing on any new phenotypic data, the later analysis identified candidate immune exposures from TCR beta sequences and the way those sequences occurred across donors. A later genetic analysis used genome-wide SNP genotypes for about 60% of the roughly 700 donors, treating that subset as a discovery cohort. Using immunosequencing, the study profiled T cell repertoires from 640 or so subjects and related those repertoires to cytomegalovirus serostatus. An earlier analysis of around 540 of the donors applied high-throughput TCR beta sequencing to assess whether each TCR beta V gene segment acted as functional or pseudogenic. A later analysis re-examined previously published TCR beta repertoires from 600 to 700 donors and added high-resolution HLA genotyping to investigate patterns of TCR occurrence. On average, 235,054 unique TCR beta nucleotide sequences were sequenced per donor among some 430 genotyped donors of the cohort, with roughly 18% of those sequences being non-productive. Both class I and class II loci were covered by HLA typing, at four-digit resolution. A separate validation cohort of over a hundred different subjects was used in addition to the 666-subject first cohort. An early release that covered roughly 600 HLA-typed donors contained approximately 320 gigabases of sequencing data and about 93 million unique TCR sequences. Typing coverage varied by locus: roughly 620-640 donors for A, B, C, DRB1 and DQB1; more than 500 for DQA1; more than 600 for DPA1; around 450 for DPB1.

Points on this clone: This receptor's antigen is unknown. Base qualities are missing; no much larger clone stands one base away.

General study outcomes and caveats: V-gene and J-gene trimming of TCR beta chains was associated with a missense DCLRE1C variant in a later genetic analysis, and the association was replicated in an independent cohort. A later analysis found that most CMV-associated TCR beta chains appeared HLA-restricted, with HLA associations seemingly driven largely by CMV exposure. Roughly 17 rarely observed V segments, including chromosome 9 orphons, were excluded from the earlier analysis of approximately 500 of the donors because counts were too low. A few of the identified cytomegalovirus-associated TCR beta chains were confirmed in vitro to be specific for cytomegalovirus antigens. In a later genetic analysis, fewer N-insertions in productive TCRs were reported among donors in an Asian-associated ancestry cluster than the roughly 710-donor mean. Cytomegalovirus status was reported to be diagnosed by the classifier with high specificity and sensitivity in both the original and validation cohorts. For the cohort, immune exposure information was limited to CMV serostatus. Strong co-occurrence of HLA alleles, especially DR and DQ, made assigning TCR associations to individual alleles difficult. In an earlier analysis of under 600 of the donors, most TCR beta V segments were observed in productive rearrangements about 90% or about 30% of the time, broadly matching IMGT annotations. Several of the top co-occurrence clusters appeared to be linked to parvovirus B19, influenza, CMV and Epstein-Barr virus, according to a later analysis. The 87-base-pair reads could not distinguish some IMGT-functional V segments, including TRBV6-2 and TRBV6-3, so those segments were excluded. Sequencing depth was assumed to be roughly uniform across donors in the presence/absence analyses, though that assumption may not hold. The sequencing pipeline was judged likely to have produced a cluster of highly shared sequence variants as a technical artifact. Because HLA typing was missing for some donors at each locus, association tests included only the typed subset. According to a later analysis, TCR association rates differed among HLA loci, with DRB1 alleles showing the most associated TCRs and HLA-C alleles showing the fewest. It was suggested by the authors that the approach could potentially be generalized to other disease states and immunological phenotypes. Correlated functional status among segregating V segments might be attributable to linkage disequilibrium, but an unknown experimental factor could not be ruled out. In this cohort, only TCR beta chains were sequenced, and detectable features were limited by the absence of alpha or paired-chain data. In a later analysis, over 15,000 TCR beta sequences were associated with specific HLA alleles at a false discovery rate of 0.05. A further reported finding was that TCR beta sequences accurately predicted the HLA-A and HLA-B alleles for most subjects in the first cohort. Across donors, most TCR sequences were observed very rarely, whereas some public TCRs were present in many individuals. In the study, about 150 TCR beta chains were listed as associated with cytomegalovirus. Compared with equally common non-associated chains, HLA-associated TCR beta chains in a later analysis were more clonally expanded and had lower generation probabilities.

The cohort was made up of approximately 670 healthy bone marrow donors. All cohort members were sampled while nominally healthy, although unrecorded immune exposures were likely present. The donor was CMV seronegative and belonged to the group of 350 or so seronegative cohort members. Each donor provided a peripheral blood sample, and peripheral blood mononuclear cells were used for TCR beta sequencing. The Qiagen DNeasy Blood Extraction Kit was used to extract genomic DNA from the blood cell samples. The CDR3 sequence holds 14 residues, the cysteine and phenylalanine included. CDR3 DNA is the only sequence kept; it has 42 bases, read in frame from the first base. CDR1 and CDR2 (SGHTA, FQGNSA) derive from the germline V gene. Trimming at the junction amounts to 1 base on V and 7 bases on J, and the germline ends lie 11 bases apart. Libraries were built with the immunoSEQ multiplex PCR assay. For the multiplex PCR, a mixture combining 60 forward primers for TCR Vbeta segments and 13 reverse primers for TCR Jbeta segments was used. Amplification of the CDR3 region of rearranged TCR beta genes was performed with a multiplex PCR assay on genomic DNA. Amplified TCR beta libraries were sequenced as 87-base-pair reads on the Illumina HiSeq System. The authors' analysis ran thus. Across the roughly 670 repertoires, a later analysis counted 60 million to 90 million unique TCR beta chains, 8.5 million to 12 million of which were shared by at least two donors. Raw reads were error-corrected and collapsed into unique sequences by a nearest-neighbor algorithm in which closely related sequences were merged to remove PCR and sequencing errors. Alignment of CDR3 sequences to IMGT reference sequences was used to assign V, D and J gene segments. For a sequence to be retained, a match of at least six nucleotides to both a V gene segment and a J gene segment was required. Rearrangements were classified as productive when the CDR3 lacked stop codons and remained in frame with V and J, and all other rearrangements were classified as non-productive. CDR3 was defined according to IMGT convention as the region running from the second conserved V-encoded cysteine to the conserved J-encoded phenylalanine. The earlier analysis of 500 to 650 of the donors excluded any sequence lacking an unambiguous match to a single V gene segment. An earlier analysis of a few hundred of the donors called V segments functional above 56.7% productive rearrangements and segregating when the between-donor standard deviation exceeded 5%. To diagnose cytomegalovirus status from the catalog of TCR beta chain sequences, a statistical classification framework was built. V and J gene assignment, in a later analysis, came from comparing TCR nucleotide sequences with IMGT/GENE-DB human TR gene sequences. Using the TCRdist pipeline, a later analysis assigned CDR3 sequences along with most-parsimonious VDJ recombination scenarios. In a later analysis, every TCR beta chain was defined by the combination of its CDR3 amino acid sequence and its V-gene family, and reads without a unique V-gene family were dropped. In a later analysis, 450 to 600 highly shared, low-generation-probability nucleotide sequences were removed to address suspected cross-contamination and a sequencing artifact. A later analysis calculated a clonal expansion index for each public chain from normalized within-repertoire ranks of inferred template counts. A later analysis computed generation probabilities with a VDJ recombination model fitted to out-of-frame rearrangements, and checked the results against IGoR. In a later analysis, hypergeometric tests were used to score TCR-TCR, TCR-HLA and TCR-CMV co-occurrence, with a repertoire-size bias correction applied to TCR pairs. To estimate false discovery rates, a later analysis permuted the HLA or CMV assignments 20 times. In a later analysis, co-occurring TCRs were grouped using DBSCAN, with TCRdist sequence similarity added in when clustering inside HLA-allele-positive subsets. For co-occurrence clustering, repertoires with fewer than 30,000 or more than 120,000 public chains were excluded, along with about five repertoires with anomalous nucleotide sharing. TCRdb provides this immuneACCESS table in a form limited to in-frame rearrangements. Some clones are lacking; in checked studies, under half of them reflect an unresolved V gene, and why the rest are absent is not known. The V and J calls and clone size come from that table; D and trimming were worked out from the DNA. The sample has 150,000 to 200,000 clones on record, 75% to 80% of them singletons. The ten largest account for approximately 3.1% of the sample.

The chain is made from TRBV7-2 and TRBJ2-1; a confident D gene designation cannot be given. The TCR comes from a woman aged 35 to 49 in good health and CMV-seronegative. Specimen: PBMCs. In nucleotide form, the sequence is TGTGCCAGCAGCTTAGGTGGCACGATGAATGAGCAGTTCTTC. Its protein product is CASSLGGTMNEQFF.